Sequencing of this T cell receptor beta chain was carried out in a study of shared clonotypes between healthy human individuals. Note on this clone: Its cognate antigen is unknown.

Several immunoSEQ plates held equal portions of the genomic DNA taken from each subset. Around 32,000 T cell genomes, or about 190 ng DNA, went into the sorted-subset replicate PCRs. Only in-frame clones appear in the TCRdb table, and some are missing; sequencing was by immunoSEQ multiplex PCR. The sample holds about 180,000 clones, 90% to 95% seen once. Study findings and constraints: Shared across several donors were around 5% of the naive CD4 clonotypes. Generally, estimated richness proved larger in naive subsets than it did in memory subsets.

Germline lookup yields CDR1 MDHEN and CDR2 SYDVKM. The CDR3 runs 15 residues. Trimming cost V 3 bases and J 4 bases, with 15 bases left between them. This chain uses TRBV28 with TRBJ1-2; D gene unclear. Sequencing was carried out using naive CD4+ T cells sorted from blood. This sample's subset: CD45RA+ positively selected. The sequence was collected from a woman aged 25-40 years in good health. CDR3 protein: CASSLDDPTSYGYTF. As DNA, the CDR3 is TGTGCCAGCAGTTTGGATGACCCAACGTCCTATGGCTACACCTTC.